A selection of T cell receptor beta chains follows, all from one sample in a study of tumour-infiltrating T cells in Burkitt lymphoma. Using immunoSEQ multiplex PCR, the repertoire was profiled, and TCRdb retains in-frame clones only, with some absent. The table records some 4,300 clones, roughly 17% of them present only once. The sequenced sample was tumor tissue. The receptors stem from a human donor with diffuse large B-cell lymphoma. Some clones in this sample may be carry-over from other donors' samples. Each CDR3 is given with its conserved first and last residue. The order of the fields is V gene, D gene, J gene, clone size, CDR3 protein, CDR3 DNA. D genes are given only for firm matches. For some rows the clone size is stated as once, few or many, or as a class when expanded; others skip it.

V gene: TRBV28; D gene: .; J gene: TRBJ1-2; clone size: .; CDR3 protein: CASSPAGSGYGYTF; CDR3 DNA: TGTGCCAGCAGTCCTGCGGGGTCGGGCTATGGCTACACCTTC
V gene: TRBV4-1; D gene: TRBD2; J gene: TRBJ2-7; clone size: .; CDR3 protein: CASSPSGLAGGRGQYF; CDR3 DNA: TGCGCCAGCAGCCCCTCCGGACTAGCGGGGGGGCGAGGGCAGTACTTC
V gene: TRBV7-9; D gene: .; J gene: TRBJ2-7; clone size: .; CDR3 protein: CASSPWGPGDKQYF; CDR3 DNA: TGTGCCAGCAGCCCCTGGGGTCCCGGGGACAAGCAGTACTTC
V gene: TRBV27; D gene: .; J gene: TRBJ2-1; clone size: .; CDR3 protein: CASRGLAEYNEQFF; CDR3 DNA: TGTGCCAGCAGGGGATTAGCGGAATACAATGAGCAGTTCTTC
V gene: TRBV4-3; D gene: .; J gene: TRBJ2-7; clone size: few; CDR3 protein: CASSQVVGVTGAHEQYF; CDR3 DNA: TGCGCCAGCAGCCAAGTGGTCGGGGTGACTGGGGCCCACGAGCAGTACTTC
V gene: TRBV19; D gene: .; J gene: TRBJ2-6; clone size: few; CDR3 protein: CASSSRSGRGSGANVLTF; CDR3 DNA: TGTGCCAGTAGTTCCCGGTCGGGGAGAGGGTCTGGGGCCAACGTCCTGACTTTC
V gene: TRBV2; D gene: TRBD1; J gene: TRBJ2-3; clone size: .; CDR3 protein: CASSSGTGSTDTQYF; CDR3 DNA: TGTGCCAGCAGTTCCGGGACAGGGAGCACAGATACGCAGTATTTT
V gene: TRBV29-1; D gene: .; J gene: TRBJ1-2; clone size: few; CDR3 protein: CSGRTANYGYTF; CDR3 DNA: TGCAGCGGTAGGACCGCTAACTATGGCTACACCTTC
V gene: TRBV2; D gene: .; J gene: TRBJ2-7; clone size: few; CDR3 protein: CASSTGYEQYF; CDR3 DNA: TGTGCCAGCAGTACAGGCTACGAGCAGTACTTC
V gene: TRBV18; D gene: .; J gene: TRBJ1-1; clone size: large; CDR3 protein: CASSPGTGTEAFF; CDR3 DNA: TGTGCCAGCTCACCAGGCACCGGCACTGAAGCTTTCTTT
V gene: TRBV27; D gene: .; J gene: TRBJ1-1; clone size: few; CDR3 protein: CASSLGSGAAFF; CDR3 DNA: TGTGCCAGCAGTTTAGGATCTGGGGCAGCTTTCTTT
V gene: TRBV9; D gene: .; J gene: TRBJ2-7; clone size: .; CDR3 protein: CASSVAETGYEQYF; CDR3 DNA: TGTGCCAGCAGCGTAGCGGAAACGGGCTACGAGCAGTACTTC
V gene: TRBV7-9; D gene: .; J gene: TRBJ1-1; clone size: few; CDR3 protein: CASSLGAPEAFF; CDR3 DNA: TGTGCCAGCAGCTTAGGGGCGCCTGAAGCTTTCTTT
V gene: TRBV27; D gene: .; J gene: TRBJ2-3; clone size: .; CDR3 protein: CASSSRGRVTDTQYF; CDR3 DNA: TGTGCCAGCAGTTCCCGGGGTAGAGTCACAGATACGCAGTATTTT
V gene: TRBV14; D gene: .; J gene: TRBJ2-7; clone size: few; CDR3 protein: CASSQDEGGSPYEQYF; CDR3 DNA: TGTGCCAGCAGCCAAGATGAGGGCGGATCCCCCTACGAGCAGTACTTC
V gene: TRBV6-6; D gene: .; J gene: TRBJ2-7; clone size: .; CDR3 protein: CASSSTSGRGGEQYF; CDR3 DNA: TGTGCCAGCAGTTCTACTAGCGGCAGGGGGGGGGAGCAGTACTTC
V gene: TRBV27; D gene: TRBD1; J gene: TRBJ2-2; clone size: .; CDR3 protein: CASSFGQGVVGELFF; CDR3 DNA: TGTGCCAGCAGTTTCGGACAGGGGGTAGTCGGGGAGCTGTTTTTT